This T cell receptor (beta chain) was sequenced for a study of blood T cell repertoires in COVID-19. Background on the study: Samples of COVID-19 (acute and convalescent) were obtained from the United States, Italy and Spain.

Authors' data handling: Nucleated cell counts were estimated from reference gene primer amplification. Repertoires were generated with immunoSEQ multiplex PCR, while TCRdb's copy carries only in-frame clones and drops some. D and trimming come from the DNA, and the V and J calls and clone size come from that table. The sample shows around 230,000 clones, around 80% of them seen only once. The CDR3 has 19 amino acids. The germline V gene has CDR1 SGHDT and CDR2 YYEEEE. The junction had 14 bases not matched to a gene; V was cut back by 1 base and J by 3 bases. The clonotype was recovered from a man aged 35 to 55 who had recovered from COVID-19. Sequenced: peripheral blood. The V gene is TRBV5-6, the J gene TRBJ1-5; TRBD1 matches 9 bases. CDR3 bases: TGTGCCAGCAGCTTGACCAAGCCCGGGACAGGGTTGTACAATCAGCCCCAGCATTTT. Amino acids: CASSLTKPGTGLYNQPQHF.